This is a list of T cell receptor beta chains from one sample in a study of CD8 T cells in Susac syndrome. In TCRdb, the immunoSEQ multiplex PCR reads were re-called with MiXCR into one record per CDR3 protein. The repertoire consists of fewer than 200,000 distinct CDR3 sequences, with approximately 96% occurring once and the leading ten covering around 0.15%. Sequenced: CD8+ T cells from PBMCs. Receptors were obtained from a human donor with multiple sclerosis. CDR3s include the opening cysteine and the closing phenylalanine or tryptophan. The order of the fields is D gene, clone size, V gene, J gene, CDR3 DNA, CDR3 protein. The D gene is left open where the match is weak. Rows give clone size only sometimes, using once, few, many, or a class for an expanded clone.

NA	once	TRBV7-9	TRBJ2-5	TGTGCCAGCAGGGGACTCGACCAAGAGACCCAGTACTTC	CASRGLDQETQYF
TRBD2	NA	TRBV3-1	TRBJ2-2	TGTGCCAGCAGCCAAGATCTAGCGGGGAACACCGGGGAGCTGTTTTTT	CASSQDLAGNTGELFF
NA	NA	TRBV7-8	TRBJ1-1	TGTGCCAGCAGCCCCCGAGTCCCCAGGGAAACTGAAGCTTTCTTT	CASSPRVPRETEAFF
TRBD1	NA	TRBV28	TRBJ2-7	TGTGCCAGTTGGGACAGGGGATACGAGCAGTACTTC	CASWDRGYEQYF
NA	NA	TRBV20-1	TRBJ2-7	TGCAGTGCTACGGACGCCTACGAGCAGTACTTC	CSATDAYEQYF
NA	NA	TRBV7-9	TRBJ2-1	TGTGCCAGCAGCTCCCTTGGCAATGAGCAGTTCTTC	CASSSLGNEQFF
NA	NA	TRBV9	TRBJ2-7	TGTGCCAGCAGCGTAGATAGCTCCTACGAGCAGTACTTC	CASSVDSSYEQYF
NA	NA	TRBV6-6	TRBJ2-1	TGTGCCAGCAGTCTGGGACCCTACAATGAGCAGTTCTTC	CASSLGPYNEQFF
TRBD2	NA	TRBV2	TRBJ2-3	TGTGCCAGCACCTCCAGCCTACTAGCGGGAGCAGATACGCAGTATTTT	CASTSSLLAGADTQYF
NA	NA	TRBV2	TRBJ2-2	TGTGCCAGCAGTCCGGACAGTTCCACCGGGGAGCTGTTTTTT	CASSPDSSTGELFF
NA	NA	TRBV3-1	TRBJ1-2	TGTGCCAGCAGCCAAGTCTCCGGGGTAGGCTATGGCTACACCTTC	CASSQVSGVGYGYTF
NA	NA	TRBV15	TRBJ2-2	TGTGCCACCAGCCCTGACACCGGGGAGCTGTTTTTT	CATSPDTGELFF
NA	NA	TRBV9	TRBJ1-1	TGTGCCAGCAGCAAGACAGGAGGCTTCAACACTGAAGCTTTCTTT	CASSKTGGFNTEAFF
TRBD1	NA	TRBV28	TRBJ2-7	TGTGCCAGCAGACCGTCCCTTAGAAGGGGGCCCTACGAGCAGTACTTC	CASRPSLRRGPYEQYF
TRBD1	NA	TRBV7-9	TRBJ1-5	TGTGCCAGCAGCTTAGGGGGGACAGGGCTTGGCAATCAGCCCCAGCATTTT	CASSLGGTGLGNQPQHF
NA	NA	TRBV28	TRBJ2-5	TGTGCCAGCAGTCCCCCGCTCGTTGAAGAGACCCAGTACTTC	CASSPPLVEETQYF
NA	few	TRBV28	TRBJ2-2	TGTGCCAGCACCTTCACCGGGGAGCTGTTTTTT	CASTFTGELFF
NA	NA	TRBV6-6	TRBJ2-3	TGTGCCAGCACCCCATGGGGAGGACAGGTCGATACGCAGTATTTT	CASTPWGGQVDTQYF
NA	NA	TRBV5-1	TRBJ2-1	TGCGCCAGCAGCTTGGTACGGCTAATCACCAATGAGCAGTTCTTC	CASSLVRLITNEQFF
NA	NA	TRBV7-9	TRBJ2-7	TGTGCCAGCAGCTTCGGTCCCGGCGAGCAGTACTTC	CASSFGPGEQYF
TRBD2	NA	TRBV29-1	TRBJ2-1	TGCAGCGTGGATGGACTAGCGGGGGACTACAATGAGCAGTTCTTC	CSVDGLAGDYNEQFF
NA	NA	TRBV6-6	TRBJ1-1	TGTGCCAGTACTGAAGCTTTCTTT	CASTEAFF
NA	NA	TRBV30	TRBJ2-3	TGTGCCTGGTTAACAGATACGCAGTATTTT	CAWLTDTQYF
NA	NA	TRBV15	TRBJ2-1	TGTGCCACCAGCAGTGCCAGGGGCTCCTACAATGAGCAGTTCTTC	CATSSARGSYNEQFF
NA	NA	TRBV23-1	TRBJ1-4	TGCGCCAGCAGTCAGATTGTGGGGCAGGGTAATGAAAAACTGTTTTTT	CASSQIVGQGNEKLFF
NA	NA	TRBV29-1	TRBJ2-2	TGCAGCGTTCAGGGACCGACCGGGGAGCTGTTTTTT	CSVQGPTGELFF
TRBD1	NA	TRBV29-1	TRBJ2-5	TGCAGCCTATTACAGGGGAAAGAGACCCAGTACTTC	CSLLQGKETQYF
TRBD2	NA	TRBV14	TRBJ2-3	TGTGCCAGCAGCCAAGAGCTAACCCTCACTAGCGGGAGATTTTACACAGATACGCAGTATTTT	CASSQELTLTSGRFYTDTQYF
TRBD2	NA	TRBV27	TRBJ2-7	TGTGCCAGCAGTTTAAGCGGGGGAATGAACGAGCAGTACTTC	CASSLSGGMNEQYF
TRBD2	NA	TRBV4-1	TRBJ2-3	TGCGCCAGCAGCCCCTACCCCCTAGCGGGCGGCACAGATACGCAGTATTTT	CASSPYPLAGGTDTQYF
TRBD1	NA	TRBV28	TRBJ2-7	TGTGCCAGCAGCCGGACAGGGGGCTACGACGAGCAGTACTTC	CASSRTGGYDEQYF
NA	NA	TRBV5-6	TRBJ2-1	TGTGCCAGCAGCTTCTCTCAGGGAATTCTAAACGAGCAGTTCTTC	CASSFSQGILNEQFF
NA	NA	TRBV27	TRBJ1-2	TGTGCCAGCAGCCCTCGGGGCAGAAACTATGGCTACACCTTC	CASSPRGRNYGYTF
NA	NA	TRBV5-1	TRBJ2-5	TGCGCCAGCAGCTTGGGACAGCTCCAAGAGACCCAGTACTTC	CASSLGQLQETQYF
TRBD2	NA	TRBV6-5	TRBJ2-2	TGTGCCAGCAGTTATGGAGTTAGCGGGATGGGGAACACCGGGGAGCTGTTTTTT	CASSYGVSGMGNTGELFF
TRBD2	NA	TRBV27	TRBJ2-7	TGTGCCAGCGGCACCAGCGGGAGCCACGAGCAGTACTTC	CASGTSGSHEQYF
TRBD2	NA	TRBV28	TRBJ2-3	TGTGCCAGCAGTCGGACTAGCGGTGGGGGGTATACGCAGTATTTT	CASSRTSGGGYTQYF
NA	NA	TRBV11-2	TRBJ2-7	TGTGCCAGCAGCTTAGACGGGCCCCCCTACGAGCAGTACTTC	CASSLDGPPYEQYF
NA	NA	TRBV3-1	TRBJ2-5	TGTGCCAGCAGCCAAGTTAGGAGGGAGGCCTCTGAAAAAGAGACCCAGTACTTC	CASSQVRREASEKETQYF
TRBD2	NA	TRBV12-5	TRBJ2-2	TGTGCTAGTGGTCCTCAAGGACTAGCGGGAGGGCCTTCCGGGGAGCTGTTTTTT	CASGPQGLAGGPSGELFF
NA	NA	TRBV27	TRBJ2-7	TGTGCCAGCCGGGCGGGGCTCTACGAGCAGTACTTC	CASRAGLYEQYF
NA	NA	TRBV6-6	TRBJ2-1	TGTGCCAGCAGCTGGACTCCTAACAATGAGCAGTTCTTC	CASSWTPNNEQFF
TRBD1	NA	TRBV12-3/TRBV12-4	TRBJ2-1	TGTGCCAGCAGTCACACCTCCGGGACAGGGCAGTTCTTC	CASSHTSGTGQFF
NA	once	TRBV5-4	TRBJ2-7	TGTGCCAGCAGCCCGCAGGGCGGGGTCGCTCCCTACGAGCAGTACTTC	CASSPQGGVAPYEQYF
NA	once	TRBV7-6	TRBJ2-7	TGTGCCAGCAGCCCAGAGGGCAGTCCCTCTTACGAGCAGTACTTC	CASSPEGSPSYEQYF
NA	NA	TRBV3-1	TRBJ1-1	TGTGCCAGCAGCCGCCCTGGGGTGAACACTGAAGCTTTCTTT	CASSRPGVNTEAFF
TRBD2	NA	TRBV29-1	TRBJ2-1	TGCAGCGCTTTAGGACTAGCGGATACCTACAATGAGCAGTTCTTC	CSALGLADTYNEQFF
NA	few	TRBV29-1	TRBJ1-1	TGCAGCGTTGGTCGGAGGAACACTGAAGCTTTCTTT	CSVGRRNTEAFF
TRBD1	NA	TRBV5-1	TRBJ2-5	TGCGCCAGCAGTAATCCGGTGAGACAGGGAAAGGTGACCCAGTACTTC	CASSNPVRQGKVTQYF
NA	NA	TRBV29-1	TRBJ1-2	TGCAGCGTTGTACGCGGTGAAGGATTTGGCTACACCTTC	CSVVRGEGFGYTF
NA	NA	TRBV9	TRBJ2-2	TGTGCCAGCAGCCTTCGGGAGAACACCGGGGAGCTGTTTTTT	CASSLRENTGELFF
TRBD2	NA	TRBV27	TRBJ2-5	TGTGCCAGCAGTTTCTTAGGGACTAGCGGGATGGAGACCCAGTACTTC	CASSFLGTSGMETQYF
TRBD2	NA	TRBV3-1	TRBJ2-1	TGTGCCAGCAGCCAAGAACTAGCGGGGGGGCCTTGGTCCAATGAGCAGTTCTTC	CASSQELAGGPWSNEQFF
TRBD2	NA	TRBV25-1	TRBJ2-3	TGTGCCAGCAGTGGACTAGCGGGGCCCGAAGATGCAGATACGCAGTATTTT	CASSGLAGPEDADTQYF
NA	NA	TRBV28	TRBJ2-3	TGTGCCAGCACCGCACTCCCAGAAGGGGGCACAGATACGCAGTATTTT	CASTALPEGGTDTQYF
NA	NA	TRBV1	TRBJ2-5	TGCACCAGCAGCCACGCCGACTTGAGCGGACAAGAGACCCAGTACTTC	CTSSHADLSGQETQYF
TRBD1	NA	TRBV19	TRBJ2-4	TGTGCCAACGATAACAGGGGGCGCGGAAACATTCAGTACTTC	CANDNRGRGNIQYF
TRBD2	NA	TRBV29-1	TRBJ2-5	TGCAGCGGCCGCCTAGCGGGTGGGGGAGAGACCCAGTACTTC	CSGRLAGGGETQYF
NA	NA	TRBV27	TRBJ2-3	TGTGCCAGCAGACCTTTCGGACGGAGCACAGATACGCAGTATTTT	CASRPFGRSTDTQYF